This T cell receptor (beta chain) derives from a study of control samples from healthy donors and cancer patients (dated by TCRdb to about 2020). Libraries were made using the immunoSEQ multiplex PCR assay. The immuneACCESS repertoire file appears here via TCRdb, limited to in-frame rearrangements. These files lack a portion of the clones; in checked studies, under half of the deficit traces to unresolved V genes, and the cause of the others is not known. Recorded for this sample are 120,000 or so clones; roughly 84% of them occurred a single time. The ten largest account for over 6.5% of the sample. A word on this clone: Its antigen specificity is not known. Per-base qualities were not stored, and no clone one base away is much larger.

The receptor was isolated from a man aged 35 to 55 in good health. The sequenced material came from blood.

The CDR3 region reads CASRLEVPETQYF. The base sequence is TGTGCCAGCAGATTAGAGGTACCCGAGACCCAGTACTTC. This sequence uses TRBV6-6 and TRBJ2-5; the D segment cannot be called with confidence. From a lookup of the germline V gene (reference sequence), CDR1 and CDR2 are MNHNY and SVGAGI. The CDR3 spans 13 residues, from the cysteine through the phenylalanine. Only CDR3 DNA is held: 39 bases, read in frame from base 1. The junction carries 13 bases between V and J, which are trimmed by 6 bases and 5 bases respectively.